This T cell receptor (beta chain) was observed in a study of T cell repertoires in ileal Crohn's disease. On the study more broadly: About 40% were active smokers at surgery; median disease duration was about 7.5 years. From the resection specimen's proximal margin, biopsies were taken as MI. Whole-study results and caveats: Clonal expansions were more frequent in active smokers than non-smokers at surgery.

With regard to this clone: Its target is not known.

Described time point: proximal margin of the surgical specimen (macroscopically non-inflamed). Included were adult ileal or ileocolonic Crohn's patients indicated for ileocolonic resection. Germline lookup yields CDR1 SGHVT and CDR2 SQSDAQ. This CDR3 has 16 residues. Between the trimmed V and J ends, which lost 0 bases and 1 base, there was a span of 12 bases. Repertoires were generated with immunoSEQ multiplex PCR, while TCRdb's copy carries only in-frame clones and drops some. The data hold about 5,700 clones, with about 73% observed a single time. Sequences were obtained from ileal tissue. The chain uses TRBV7-4 and TRBJ1-1, with TRBD1 as a possible D gene (5 bases). This sequence originates from an adult with Crohn's disease. In DNA, the CDR3 is TGTGCCAGCAGCTTAGCGACAGAACACTGGAACACTGAAGCTTTCTTT. Amino acid sequence: CASSLATEHWNTEAFF.